This record looks at one TCR beta chain sequence and its context. Its antigen remains undetermined. No qualities accompany the bases; no much larger clone lies one base away. In light of the paper, this sample's time point label describes: cells obtained before transplantation from donor or recipient. CD3+CD4+ and CD3+CD8+ populations were FACS-sorted from unstimulated pre-transplant donor and recipient cells taken from spleen or lymph nodes. From its cysteine to its phenylalanine, the CDR3 spans 14 amino acids. The CDR3 DNA has 42 bases and is translated from base 1. CDR1 and CDR2, looked up from the germline V gene, are SGHRS and YFSETQ. The junction carries 13 bases between V and J, which are trimmed by 3 bases and 5 bases respectively. This specimen belongs to a study of graft-versus-host responses after intestinal transplantation (dated by TCRdb to the early 2020s). For context, the study as a whole: Recipients received multivisceral, liver-intestinal, or isolated intestinal transplants. Every recipient was given anti-thymocyte globulin induction, followed by roughly 3 years of maintenance tacrolimus and steroids. Graft-versus-host and host-versus-graft alloreactive T cell clones were tracked in the graft, circulation and bone marrow after intestinal transplantation using bulk TCR-beta CDR3 sequencing. Alloreactive clones were identified by sequencing pre-transplant mixed lymphocyte reaction products and comparing these products with unstimulated pre-transplant donor and recipient T cells. A cohort of 24 intestinal transplant recipients, including one retransplant, was enrolled, and a few patients lacking pretransplant specimens were excluded. A peak of at least 4% donor T cells among recipient peripheral blood mononuclear cells was the definition used for donor T cell macrochimerism. Instead of going to the commercial service, samples from a few later patients were sequenced in-house on an Illumina MiSeq and processed with MiXCR.

Study-wide findings and limitations: GvH clones turned up in recipient bone marrow, with some appearing earlier in ileal mucosa or blood, a pattern consistent with an intestinal mucosal origin. Conclusions were limited by the relatively low number and heterogeneity of intestinal transplant patients. In patients with donor T cell macrochimerism, the allografts had high GvH to HvG T cell clonal ratios. Peak levels of circulating GvH clones were associated with declines in HvG clones early after transplant.

Receptor libraries were prepared by the immunoSEQ multiplex PCR assay. For most patients, genomic DNA was isolated with the Qiagen DNeasy Blood and Tissue Kit and sent frozen to Adaptive Biotechnologies for TCR sequencing. High-throughput TCR-beta CDR3 sequencing of genomic DNA from most patients was performed by Adaptive Biotechnologies. As for the original processing: TCR sequencing data were retrieved from Adaptive's ImmunoSEQ software for about 17 patients, whereas three other patients were processed with MiXCR and VDJtools. To correct CD4 versus CD8 sorting errors, sequences present in both subsets at a frequency ratio below 5:1 were removed. Because the origin of CDR3 nucleotide sequences shared between donor and recipient could not be assigned, those sequences were removed. At least 2-fold expansion over unstimulated cells and a minimum CFSE-low frequency of 0.002% (template counts) or 0.001% (read counts) were required for clones to be classified as alloreactive. A clone was considered mappable if detected in the sequenced pre-transplant spleen, lymph node, or MLR CFSE-low populations of the donor or recipient. The cumulative frequency of alloreactive clones was calculated as a percentage of all sequences, weighted by copy number. The table was pulled from immuneACCESS by TCRdb, which kept in-frame rearrangements only. Such tables lose some clones; where checked, under half of the loss comes from unresolved V genes, and the rest has no known cause. V and J calls and clone size are as listed in that table; D and trimming were resolved from the DNA. The table for this sample lists 130,000 or so clones; more than 80% of them were counted only once. About 0.16% of the sample goes to the ten largest clones.

This specimen consisted of unstimulated CD4+ T cells sorted from spleen or lymph node cells, obtained before intestinal transplant. The source of this sequence is a human donor who received an intestinal transplant. The sequence joins TRBV5-1 to TRBJ2-3; the D gene is possibly TRBD1 or TRBD2, with 5 bases matching each. The nucleotide sequence is given as TGCGCCAGCAGCTGGTATGATGGGGGAGATACGCAGTATTTT. Its amino acids are CASSWYDGGDTQYF. With the portions outside the CDR3 filled from the reference TRBV5-1 and TRBJ2-3 genes, the complete variable region becomes KAGVTQTPRYLIKTRGQQVTLSCSPISGHRSVSWYQQTPGQGLQFLFEYFSETQRNKGNFPGRFSGRQFSNSRSEMNVSTLELGDSALYLCASSWYDGGDTQYFGPGTRLTVL.